This T cell receptor (beta chain) came from a study of OX40 agonist ivuxolimab in advanced cancers. V lost 3 bases and J 7 bases, leaving 12 bases between the germline ends. The germline V gene has CDR1 MNHEY and CDR2 SVGAGI. This CDR3 has 13 amino acids. Sampled blood was obtained at baseline, cycle 4 day 1, and cycle 7 day 1. Clones were read by immunoSEQ multiplex PCR, and TCRdb kept only the in-frame ones, dropping some. The sample records 55,000 to 75,000 clones, 85% being singletons. The sample consisted of CD4+ or CD8+ T cells sorted from blood, taken in a trial of the OX40 agonist ivuxolimab. The chain is built from TRBV6-5 and TRBJ1-2; D perhaps matches TRBD1 (6 bases). The origin of this receptor is an adult with an advanced solid tumor such as melanoma, head and neck, liver or kidney cancer. The chain's CDR3 is CASSYVRGSGYTF. CDR3 nucleotide sequence: TGTGCCAGCAGTTATGTCAGGGGTAGTGGCTACACCTTC.